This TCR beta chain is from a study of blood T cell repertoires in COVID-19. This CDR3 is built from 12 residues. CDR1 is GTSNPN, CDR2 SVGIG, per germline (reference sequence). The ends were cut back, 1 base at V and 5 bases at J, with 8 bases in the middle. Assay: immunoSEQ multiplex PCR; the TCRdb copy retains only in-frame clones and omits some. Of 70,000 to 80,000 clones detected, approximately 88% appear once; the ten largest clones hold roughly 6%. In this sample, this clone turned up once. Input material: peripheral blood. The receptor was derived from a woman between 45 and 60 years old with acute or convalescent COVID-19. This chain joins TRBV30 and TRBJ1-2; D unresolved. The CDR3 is CAWSDIQYGYTF. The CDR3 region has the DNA TGTGCCTGGAGTGATATACAGTATGGCTACACCTTC.